This T cell receptor (beta chain) came from a study of blood T cells in healthy people across ages. The use of a sample-barcoded 5' primer and a J-beta primer mix characterized a second PCR of roughly 6 to 12 cycles. One entry per CDR3 protein results from TCRdb running MiXCR on the 5' RACE reads. Among around 2 million distinct CDR3 sequences listed, about 39% were seen once. Looked up from germline, CDR1 is SGDLS and CDR2 is YYNGEE. The CDR3 is 16 residues long. Trimming took off 4 bases at V and 0 bases at J, with 16 bases between the two ends. This clonotype was seen more than once but under ten times.

The chain recombines TRBV9 with TRBJ1-1, with D perhaps matching TRBD1 (5 bases). What was sequenced was blood. This receptor was taken from a human donor in good health. DNA of the CDR3: TGTGCCAGCAGCCCGGGGCCAAGGATGATGAACACTGAAGCTTTCTTT. Translating gives CASSPGPRMMNTEAFF. The complete variable domain, with remaining parts taken from reference TRBV9 and TRBJ1-1, reads DSGVTQTPKHLITATGQRVTLRCSPRSGDLSVYWYQQSLDQGLQFLIQYYNGEERAKGNILERFSAQQFPDLHSELNLSSLELGDSALYFCASSPGPRMMNTEAFFGQGTRLTVV.